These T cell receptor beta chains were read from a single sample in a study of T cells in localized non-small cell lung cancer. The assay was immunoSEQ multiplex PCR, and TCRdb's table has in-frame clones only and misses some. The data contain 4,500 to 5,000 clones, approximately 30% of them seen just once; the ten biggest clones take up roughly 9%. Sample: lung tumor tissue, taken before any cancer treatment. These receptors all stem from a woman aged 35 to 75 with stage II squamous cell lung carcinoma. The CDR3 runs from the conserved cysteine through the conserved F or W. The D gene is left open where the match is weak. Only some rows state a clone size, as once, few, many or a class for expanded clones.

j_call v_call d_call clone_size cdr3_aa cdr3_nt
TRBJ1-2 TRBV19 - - CASSIVSGTNYGYTF TGTGCCAGTAGTATAGTATCCGGGACCAACTATGGCTACACCTTC
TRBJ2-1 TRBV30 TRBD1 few CAWGTGANEQFF TGTGCCTGGGGGACAGGGGCGAATGAGCAGTTCTTC
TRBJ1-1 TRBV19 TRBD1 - CASSLRQGAGNTEAFF TGTGCCAGTAGTTTGAGACAGGGGGCTGGGAACACTGAAGCTTTCTTT
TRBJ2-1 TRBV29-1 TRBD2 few CSVALSSGYNEQFF TGCAGCGTTGCTCTCTCTAGCGGATACAATGAGCAGTTCTTC
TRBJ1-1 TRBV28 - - CASSLDTWNTEAFF TGTGCCAGCAGCCTCGATACATGGAACACTGAAGCTTTCTTT
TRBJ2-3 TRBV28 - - CASSFAGRRADTQYF TGTGCCAGCAGTTTCGCAGGGCGGCGAGCAGATACGCAGTATTTT
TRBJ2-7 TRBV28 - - CASSFRGAPQDF TGTGCCAGCAGTTTTAGAGGGGCCCCCCAAGACTTC
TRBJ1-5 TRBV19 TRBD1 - CASSTVLTGGHNQPQHF TGTGCCAGTAGTACCGTTTTAACAGGGGGACACAATCAGCCCCAGCATTTT
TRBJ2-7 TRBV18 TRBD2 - CASSPPGGTTYEQYF TGTGCCAGCTCACCCCCGGGGGGGACGACCTACGAGCAGTACTTC
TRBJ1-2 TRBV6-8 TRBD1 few CASWTGVGWNGYTF TGTGCCAGCTGGACAGGGGTGGGATGGAATGGCTACACCTTC
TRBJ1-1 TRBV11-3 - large CASSLEGGLVTEAFF TGTGCCAGCAGCTTAGAAGGGGGGCTGGTCACTGAAGCTTTCTTT
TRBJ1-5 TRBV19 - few CASSIRGFGNQPQHF TGTGCCAGTAGTATAAGGGGGTTTGGAAATCAGCCCCAGCATTTT
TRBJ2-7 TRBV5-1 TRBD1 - CASSLEGTGREQYF TGCGCCAGCAGCTTGGAAGGGACAGGGAGGGAGCAGTACTTC
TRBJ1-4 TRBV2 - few CASRDRPNEKLFF TGTGCCAGCAGGGACAGACCTAATGAAAAACTGTTTTTT
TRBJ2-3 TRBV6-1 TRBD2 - CASSEAPGTSADTQYF TGTGCCAGCAGTGAAGCTCCCGGGACTAGCGCAGATACGCAGTATTTT
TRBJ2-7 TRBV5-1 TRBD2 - CASSPVAGTPYEQYF TGCGCCAGCAGCCCCGTAGCGGGTACCCCCTACGAGCAGTACTTC
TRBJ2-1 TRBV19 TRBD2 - CASTPGLAGGPYNEQFF TGTGCCAGTACCCCCGGACTAGCGGGAGGGCCTTACAATGAGCAGTTCTTC
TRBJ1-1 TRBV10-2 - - CASSQAGTQYNTEAFF TGCGCCAGCAGTCAAGCCGGGACACAATATAACACTGAAGCTTTCTTT
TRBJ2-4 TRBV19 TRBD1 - CASSIAAQGDIQYF TGTGCCAGTAGTATAGCGGCGCAGGGGGACATTCAGTACTTC
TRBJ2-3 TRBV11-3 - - CASSLEGRRTDTQYF TGTGCCAGCAGCTTAGAGGGCAGGCGCACAGATACGCAGTATTTT
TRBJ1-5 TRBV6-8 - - CASSYARNSNQPQHF TGTGCCAGCAGTTATGCCAGAAATAGCAATCAGCCCCAGCATTTT
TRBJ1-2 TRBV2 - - CASSLKKSTYGYTF TGTGCCAGCAGTTTGAAAAAATCGACCTATGGCTACACCTTC
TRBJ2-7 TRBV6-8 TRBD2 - CATSSAGAYEQYF TGTGCCACCTCATCTGCGGGGGCCTACGAGCAGTACTTC
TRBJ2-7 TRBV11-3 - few CASNFIGGNYEQYF TGTGCCAGCAACTTTATTGGGGGGAACTACGAGCAGTACTTC
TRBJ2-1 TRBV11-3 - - CASSLVGLAFNEQFF TGTGCCAGCAGCCTGGTGGGGCTAGCATTCAATGAGCAGTTCTTC
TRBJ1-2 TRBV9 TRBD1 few CASRGPQQGDYYGYTF TGTGCCAGCCGGGGCCCCCAACAGGGGGACTACTATGGCTACACCTTC
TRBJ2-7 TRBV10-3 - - CAISPQGTPSYEQYF TGTGCCATCAGCCCCCAGGGGACTCCCTCCTACGAGCAGTACTTC
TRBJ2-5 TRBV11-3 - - CASSLDLRAASQETQYF TGTGCCAGCAGCTTAGATCTCAGGGCGGCCTCCCAAGAGACCCAGTACTTC
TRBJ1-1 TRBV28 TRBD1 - CASRYYGTGEEAFF TGTGCCAGCAGGTACTACGGGACAGGGGAAGAAGCTTTCTTT
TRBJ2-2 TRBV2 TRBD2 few CASSFSGDDTGELFF TGTGCCAGCAGTTTTAGCGGGGACGATACCGGGGAGCTGTTTTTT
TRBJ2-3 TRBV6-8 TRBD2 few CAISSPSGSTDTQYF TGTGCCATCAGTTCCCCTAGCGGGAGCACAGATACGCAGTATTTT
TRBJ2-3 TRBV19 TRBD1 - CASRQGVTDTQYF TGTGCCAGTAGGCAGGGGGTCACAGATACGCAGTATTTT
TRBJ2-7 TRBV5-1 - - CASSLWAGSSEQYF TGCGCCAGCAGCTTGTGGGCAGGGTCGTCCGAGCAGTACTTC
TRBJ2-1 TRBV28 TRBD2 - CASTPGRDEQFF TGTGCCAGCACCCCGGGGAGGGATGAGCAGTTCTTC
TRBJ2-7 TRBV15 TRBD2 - CATSLGAGVGIDEQYF TGTGCCACCAGCTTAGGAGCGGGGGTGGGGATCGACGAGCAGTACTTC
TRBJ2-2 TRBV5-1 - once CASSLGQGTGELFF TGCGCCAGCAGTTTAGGGCAGGGCACCGGGGAGCTGTTTTTT
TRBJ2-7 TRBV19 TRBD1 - CASSIGPGQLYEQYF TGTGCCAGTAGTATAGGGCCGGGACAGCTCTACGAGCAGTACTTC
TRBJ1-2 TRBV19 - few CASSTPSGYTF TGTGCCAGTAGTACCCCGTCTGGCTACACCTTC
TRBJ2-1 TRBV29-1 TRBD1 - CSVGRPGTGALTTYNEQFF TGCAGCGTTGGGAGGCCCGGGACAGGGGCCCTGACTACCTACAATGAGCAGTTCTTC
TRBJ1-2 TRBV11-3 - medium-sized CASSLGGGTNYGYTF TGTGCCAGCAGCTTGGGAGGTGGCACTAACTATGGCTACACCTTC
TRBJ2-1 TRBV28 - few CASSTARGNEQFF TGTGCCAGCAGTACCGCTAGGGGGAATGAGCAGTTCTTC
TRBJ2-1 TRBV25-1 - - CASSPRGRAQYNEQFF TGTGCCAGCAGTCCAAGGGGGAGGGCCCAGTACAATGAGCAGTTCTTC
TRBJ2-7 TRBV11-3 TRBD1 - CASSQFVRTGIHEQYF TGTGCCAGCAGTCAGTTCGTTAGGACAGGGATCCACGAGCAGTACTTC
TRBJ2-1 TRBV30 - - CAWSVLGDEQFF TGTGCCTGGAGTGTTTTAGGGGATGAGCAGTTCTTC
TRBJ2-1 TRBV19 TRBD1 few CASSMGDRGPGSYNEQFF TGTGCCAGTAGTATGGGGGACAGGGGGCCAGGGTCCTACAATGAGCAGTTCTTC
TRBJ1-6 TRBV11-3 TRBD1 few CASSPRTGGKGYSPLHF TGTGCCAGCAGCCCCCGGACAGGGGGCAAGGGGTATTCACCCCTCCACTTT
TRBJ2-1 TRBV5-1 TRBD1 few CASGSGQGYNEQFF TGCGCCAGCGGATCGGGACAGGGTTACAATGAGCAGTTCTTC
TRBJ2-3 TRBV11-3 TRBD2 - CASRLAGGSTDTQYF TGTGCCAGCAGACTAGCGGGAGGTAGCACAGATACGCAGTATTTT
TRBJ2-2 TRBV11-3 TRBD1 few CASSPGQVLTGELFF TGTGCCAGCAGCCCGGGACAGGTCCTCACCGGGGAGCTGTTTTTT
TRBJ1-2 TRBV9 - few CASSVEGQGFYGYTF TGTGCCAGCAGCGTAGAGGGTCAGGGCTTCTATGGCTACACCTTC
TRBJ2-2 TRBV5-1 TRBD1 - CASSLGRGQSGELFF TGCGCCAGCAGCTTGGGCAGGGGGCAATCCGGGGAGCTGTTTTTT
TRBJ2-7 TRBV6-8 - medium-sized CASSYPNGGNEQYF TGTGCCAGCAGTTACCCTAATGGGGGGAACGAGCAGTACTTC
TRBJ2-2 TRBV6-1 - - CASSEGWTGELFF TGTGCCAGCAGTGAAGGGTGGACCGGGGAGCTGTTTTTT
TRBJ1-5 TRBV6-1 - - CASSEGVSGSWRQPQHF TGTGCCAGCAGTGAAGGAGTAAGTGGGTCGTGGCGGCAGCCCCAGCATTTT
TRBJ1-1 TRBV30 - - CAWRTQGGAFF TGTGCCTGGAGAACTCAAGGGGGGGCTTTCTTT